This T cell receptor (beta chain) was documented in a study of patients and donors after allogeneic stem cell transplantation. One entry per CDR3 protein results from TCRdb running MiXCR on the RT-PCR reads. The sample has about 88,000 distinct CDR3 sequences, 48% seen once; the top ten hold around 55%. The ends were cut back, 4 bases at V and 1 base at J, with 13 bases in the middle. The CDR3 has 14 residues. From germline, CDR1 is DFQATT and CDR2 SNEGSKA (reference sequence). What was sequenced was blood, either unsorted or a sorted T cell fraction (not recorded which). The chain recombines TRBV20-1 with TRBJ1-1; D is perhaps TRBD1 (5 bases). This receptor was obtained from a human donor who was either an allogeneic HSCT recipient or a stem cell or donor lymphocyte infusion donor (not recorded which). It is not recorded whose cells these are; they may come from a transplant donor. The CDR3 DNA sequence: TGCAGTGCTAAAGGGCGCCAGGGGAACACTGAAGCTTTCTTT. Its protein is CSAKGRQGNTEAFF.